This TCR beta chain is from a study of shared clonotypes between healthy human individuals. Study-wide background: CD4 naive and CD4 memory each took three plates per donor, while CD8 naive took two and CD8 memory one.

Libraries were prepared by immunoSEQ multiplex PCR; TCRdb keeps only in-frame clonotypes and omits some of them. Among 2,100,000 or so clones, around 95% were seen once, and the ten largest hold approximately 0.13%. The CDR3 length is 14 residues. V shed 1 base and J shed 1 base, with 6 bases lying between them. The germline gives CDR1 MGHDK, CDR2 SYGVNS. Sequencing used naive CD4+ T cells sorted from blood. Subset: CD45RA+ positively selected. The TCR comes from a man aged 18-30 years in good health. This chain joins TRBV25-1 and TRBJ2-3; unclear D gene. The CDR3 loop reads CASSESTGTDTQYF. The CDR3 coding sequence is TGTGCCAGCAGTGAATCTACAGGCACAGATACGCAGTATTTT.